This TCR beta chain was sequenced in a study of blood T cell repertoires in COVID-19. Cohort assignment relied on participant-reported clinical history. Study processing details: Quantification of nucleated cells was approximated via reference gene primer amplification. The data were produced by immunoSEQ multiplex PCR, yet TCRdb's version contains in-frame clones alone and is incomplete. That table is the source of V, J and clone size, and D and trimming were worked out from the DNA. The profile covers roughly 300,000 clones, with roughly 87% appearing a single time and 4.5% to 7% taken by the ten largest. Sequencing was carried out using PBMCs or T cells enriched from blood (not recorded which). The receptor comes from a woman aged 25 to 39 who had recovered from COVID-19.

CDR3 nucleotides: TGTGCCTGGGGGGACAGTCACTACTCGAACACCGGGGAGCTGTTTTTT. Its protein product is CAWGDSHYSNTGELFF. The rearrangement uses TRBV30 and TRBJ2-2; 7 nucleotides line up with TRBD1. From germline, CDR1 is GTSNPN and CDR2 SVGIG (reference sequence). The junction had 9 bases not matched to a gene; V was cut back by 5 bases and J by 0 bases. This CDR3 has 16 amino acids. Using reference TRBV30 and TRBJ2-2 for the parts outside the CDR3, the full variable domain is SQTIHQWPATLVQPVGSPLSLECTVEGTSNPNLYWYRQAAGRGLQLLFYSVGIGQISSEVPQNLSASRPQDRQFILSSKKLLLSDSGFYLCAWGDSHYSNTGELFFGEGSRLTVL.